This record looks at one T cell receptor (beta chain) sequence and its context. The target antigen is unknown. Each CDR3 protein is one row after TCRdb ran MiXCR on the 5' RACE reads. The repertoire consists of about 310,000 distinct CDR3 sequences, with around 4% occurring once and the leading ten covering about 25%. These data belong to a study of T cells after yellow fever vaccination. Study results and caveats: Abundant contaminating clonotypes from the bulk population could appear in FACS-sorted repertoires.

Trimming cost V 3 bases and J 5 bases, with 14 bases left between them. The CDR3 is 15 amino acids. The sequencing here drew on PBMCs, taken on the day of the yellow fever booster vaccination. The chain has TRBV12-3 or TRBV12-4 and TRBJ1-5; D is unresolved. The sequence derives from a man younger than 35 who received the YFV17D yellow fever vaccine. CDR3: CASSFSRDRDQPQHF. The CDR3 coding sequence is TGTGCCAGCAGTTTCTCTAGGGATCGCGATCAGCCCCAGCATTTT.